Listed here are 26 T cell receptor beta chains from one sample, sequenced in a study of CD8+ T cells in alopecia areata. After isolation, RNA underwent reverse transcription to generate cDNA as the sequencing template. Assay used: immunoSEQ multiplex PCR; TCRdb lists only in-frame clones, some missing. The record shows over 100,000 clones for this sample, with no singletons present. The sequenced material came from lesional skin. Receptor source: a C3H/HeJ mouse with alopecia areata. As its MHC haplotype, the strain has H2-k.

This clone occurred many times. Germline and genes here are mouse. Sequencing ends 4 residues short of the CDR3 end; the germline J gene provides the rest. The chain combines TRBV1 with TRBJ1-2; possible D gene TRBD1, 5 bases. This CDR3 comprises 14 residues. Trimming took off 3 bases at V and 2 bases at J, with 10 bases between the two ends. Germline loops: CDR1 NSQYPW, CDR2 LRSPGD (reference sequence). Partial CDR3 DNA: TGCACCTGCAGTGCTCGACAGTCGAACTCC. This translates into CTCSARQSNS. The entire CDR3 reads CTCSARQSNSDYTF.

A remark on this clone: TCRdb's protein and the DNA translation differ at residue 9; the protein here comes from the DNA. Any gene name here is a mouse gene name. The sequenced CDR3 bases are TGTGCCAGCAGCCAAGTCGGAAATACG. This translates into CASSQVGNT. The entire CDR3 reads CASSQVGNTLYF. This chain connects TRBV19 to TRBJ1-3; D gene uncertain. The read ends 3 residues before the CDR3 terminus; that terminus is restored from the germline J gene. The CDR3 runs 12 residues. V was cut by 5 bases and J by 4 bases, with 7 bases left in between. Germline loops: CDR1 FNHDT, CDR2 SITEND (reference sequence).

This clone was seen more than once but under ten times. The gene names here belong to mouse. The sequenced part of the CDR3 DNA is TGTGCCAGCGGTGATGCATCGGGGGGGTACTATGCT. It encodes CASGDASGGYYA. The CDR3 reads in full as CASGDASGGYYAEQFF. V is TRBV13-2 and J is TRBJ2-1, with TRBD2 matching 7 bases. The read terminates 4 residues before the CDR3 end, so the remaining end is supplied by the germline J gene. Germline-derived CDR1 and CDR2 are NNHNN and SYGAGS (reference sequence). The CDR3 has 16 residues. The V and J ends lost 0 bases and 2 bases, in that order; junction bases with no gene match: 5.

Only a few counts were recorded for this clone. Germline and genes: mouse. The CDR3 goes on 4 residues after the read ends, and that part is filled in from the germline J gene. Within the sample, other DNA sequences also encode this same CDR3. The J gene is TRBJ1-1, the V gene TRBV13-3; D is possibly TRBD1 (6 bases). The CDR3 has 13 amino acids. The V end lost 3 bases, the J end lost 4 bases, and 10 bases lay between the germline ends. Germline V gene sequence: CDR1 NNHDY, CDR2 SYVADS. The sequenced CDR3 bases are TGTGCCAGCAGTGCACGAGGGGGCACA. It codes for CASSARGGT. The entire CDR3 reads CASSARGGTEVFF.

This clone has a handful of counts. The gene names given are mouse names. Read coverage stops 4 residues before the CDR3 terminus; the germline J gene supplies the remainder. The J gene is TRBJ1-4, the V gene TRBV19, with 7 bases lining up with TRBD1. CDR3 size: 16 residues. V lost 3 bases and J lost 3; bases outside the gene matches: 8. Looked up from germline, CDR1 is FNHDT and CDR2 is SITEND (reference sequence). This CDR3 reads CASSTPQGETNERLFF. CDR3 DNA, as far as it was read: TGTGCCAGCAGTACCCCCCAGGGGGAAACCAACGAA.

This clone was counted between two and nine times. The germline and genes are mouse ones. The read ends 4 residues before the CDR3 terminus; that terminus is restored from the germline J gene. This chain joins TRBV19 and TRBJ2-1, with TRBD2 matching over 12 bases. V lost 3 bases and J lost 6; bases outside the gene matches: 4. The germline V gene encodes CDR1 FNHDT and CDR2 SITEND (reference sequence). The CDR3 loop spans 15 amino acids. The CDR3 here is CASSNRDWGVAEQFF. The part of the CDR3 DNA that was read is TGTGCCAGCAGTAACCGGGACTGGGGGGTTGCT. Looking up the rest from reference TRBV19 and TRBJ2-1 gives the full variable domain: GGIITQTPKFLIGQEGQKLTLKCQQNFNHDTMYWYRQDSGKGLRLIYYSITENDLQKGDLSEGYDASREKKSSFSLTVTSAQKNEMAVFLCASSNRDWGVAEQFFGPGTRLTVL.

On this clone: Genes and germline come from the mouse. The read stops 4 residues short of the end of the CDR3; the missing end is completed from the germline J gene. J is TRBJ1-4 and V is TRBV13-3; 9 bases align to TRBD1. The CDR3 loop spans 15 amino acids. Germline trimming cut 5 bases from V and 0 bases from J; bases unmatched to any gene: 2. Germline V gives CDR1 NNHDY, CDR2 SYVADS. CDR3 sequence reads: CASRGQGISNERLFF. The sequenced part of the CDR3 DNA is TGTGCCAGCAGGGGACAGGGTATTTCCAACGAA.

This clone was observed a few times. Here the gene names and germline are mouse. The read comes to an end 4 residues before the CDR3 does, leaving the germline J gene to fill in the end. V is TRBV1 and J is TRBJ2-1; 7 bases are shared with TRBD1. Germline CDR1 is NSQYPW and CDR2 is LRSPGD (reference sequence). The CDR3 contains 16 residues. Germline trimming cut 4 bases from V and 2 bases from J; bases unmatched to any gene: 8. The chain's CDR3 is CTCSGTGEGDYAEQFF. The covered CDR3 bases are TGCACCTGCAGTGGGACAGGTGAGGGGGACTATGCT.

At least ten counts were recorded for this clone. Mouse gene names and germline throughout. The CDR3 goes on 4 residues after the read ends, and that part is filled in from the germline J gene. This chain uses TRBV13-2 with TRBJ2-5, with 11 nucleotides matching TRBD2. The CDR3 is 15 amino acids. Germline CDR1 is NNHNN and CDR2 is SYGAGS (reference sequence). Trimming took 2 bases from V and 3 from J; bases not matched to a gene: 2. This CDR3 reads CASGDRDWGQDTQYF. The CDR3 DNA, read in part, is TGTGCCAGCGGTGACCGGGACTGGGGGCAAGAC.

This clone was found a few times. The gene symbols are mouse symbols. The DNA ends 4 residues before the CDR3 does, and the rest of the CDR3 is filled in from the germline J gene. The gene calls are TRBV17 and TRBJ2-5; TRBD1 aligns across 10 bases. The germline gives CDR1 MNHDT, CDR2 YYDKIL. This CDR3 has 14 residues. The DNA read from the CDR3 is TGTGCTAGCAGTAGTGGGGACAGGGGTGAC. This sequence encodes CASSSGDRGD. The whole CDR3 protein is CASSSGDRGDTQYF.

Comment on this clone: Germline and genes: mouse. The DNA ends 4 residues before the CDR3 does, and the rest of the CDR3 is filled in from the germline J gene. The chain employs TRBV1 and TRBJ2-1; TRBD1 matches 7 bases. The CDR3 runs 15 residues. The germline CDR1 and CDR2 sequences are NSQYPW and LRSPGD (reference sequence). V was pared by 3 bases and J by 3 bases, with 5 bases of the junction left unmatched. The CDR3 region is CTCSASGTAYAEQFF. The CDR3 DNA, read in part, is TGCACCTGCAGTGCCTCCGGGACAGCCTATGCT. The complete variable domain, with remaining parts taken from reference TRBV1 and TRBJ2-1, reads VTLLEQNPRWRLVPRGQAVNLRCILKNSQYPWMSWYQQDLQKQLQWLFTLRSPGDKEVKSLPGADYLATRVTDTELRLQVANMSQGRTLYCTCSASGTAYAEQFFGPGTRLTVL.

As for this clone: Each gene name is a mouse one. The read finishes 4 residues shy of the CDR3 end, and the germline J gene is used to complete it. V usage is TRBV1 and J usage is TRBJ2-5, with a weak D call TRBD2 (6 bases). Trimming cost V 5 bases and J 2 bases, with 11 bases left between them. Germline CDR1 NSQYPW, CDR2 LRSPGD (reference sequence). The CDR3 runs to 14 residues. Incomplete CDR3 DNA: TGCACCTGCAGTCCCCGCTGGGGCCAAGAC. Translating it yields CTCSPRWGQD. In full, the CDR3 is CTCSPRWGQDTQYF.

About this clone: The genes are named according to mouse. The read falls 4 residues short of the CDR3 end, and the missing part is taken from the germline J gene. This same CDR3 is encoded by further DNA sequences in the sample. This chain uses TRBV19 with TRBJ1-2, with TRBD1 matching over 7 bases. The CDR3 loop spans 14 amino acids. Losses at the gene ends were 1 base for V and 4 bases for J; bases not matched to a gene: 4. Germline CDR1 FNHDT, CDR2 SITEND (reference sequence). The CDR3 DNA, read in part, is TGTGCCAGCAGTATAAGAGGGGGCGGCTCC. This gives the protein CASSIRGGGS. The whole CDR3 sequence reads CASSIRGGGSDYTF.

Notes on this clone: The protein recorded in TCRdb does not match the translated DNA at residue 13; the protein presented here comes from translating the DNA. The gene symbols are mouse symbols. Coverage ceases 3 residues before the CDR3 finishes, and the germline J gene fills in the end. The chain has TRBV16 and TRBJ1-6, with TRBD1 matching over 8 bases. TRBJ1-6 is annotated as an ORF whose role is uncertain. CDR1 is SGHSA and CDR2 is FRNQAP in the germline V gene. V trimming: 9 bases; J trimming: 3 bases; junction bases outside the gene matches: 10. The CDR3 spans 16 residues. The CDR3 is CASPLRGTGYNSPLYF. The DNA read from the CDR3 is TGTGCAAGTCCCTTAAGAGGGACAGGCTATAATTCGCCC.

This clone was seen a few times. Genes and germline come from the mouse. The read halts 4 residues ahead of the CDR3 end, with the missing end drawn from the germline J gene. This chain uses TRBV19 with TRBJ2-2, with TRBD1 matching over 12 bases. V was clipped by 2 bases and J by 3 bases; unmatched bases: 2. The CDR3 is 16 residues long. CDR1 is FNHDT and CDR2 is SITEND in the germline V gene (reference sequence). The CDR3 region is CASSMGQGAHTGQLYF. Partial CDR3 DNA: TGTGCCAGCAGTATGGGACAGGGGGCGCACACCGGG.

This clone appeared a few times. The gene names here belong to mouse. The read ends 4 residues shy of where the CDR3 ends; the end is completed using the germline J gene. The rearrangement links TRBV31 to TRBJ2-3; a weak D match, TRBD2 (7 bases). Germline CDR1 reads GKSSPN; CDR2 reads SITVG. The V and J ends lost 0 bases and 2 bases respectively, with 9 bases between them. The CDR3 contains 14 residues. CDR3 DNA (partial): TGTGCCTGGAGTCTGGGGGGCCCTGCAGAA. Translating gives CAWSLGGPAE. The CDR3 in full is CAWSLGGPAETLYF.

This clone was picked up many times. Here the gene names and germline are mouse. The DNA ends 4 residues before the CDR3 does, and the rest of the CDR3 is filled in from the germline J gene. The rearrangement uses TRBV13-3 and TRBJ2-1; 7 bases align to TRBD1. Germline V CDR1 and CDR2: NNHDY, SYVADS. The junction had 7 bases not matched to a gene; V was cut back by 5 bases and J by 2 bases. CDR3 length: 15 amino acids. CDR3 region: CASRDRDRYYAEQFF. Partial CDR3 DNA: TGTGCCAGCAGGGACCGGGACAGATACTATGCT.

As to this clone: All gene names here are mouse names. The read gets to within 4 residues of the CDR3 end, and the germline J gene fills in the rest. The J gene is TRBJ2-2, the V gene TRBV13-3; D is possibly TRBD1 (6 bases). This CDR3 has 12 amino acids. Germline CDR1 NNHDY, CDR2 SYVADS. V shed 4 bases and J shed 6 bases, with 7 bases lying between them. CDR3 bases read: TGTGCCAGCAGTCCAGGGGCCGGG. Translation gives CASSPGAG. The whole CDR3 protein reads CASSPGAGQLYF.

Points on this clone: The gene symbols are mouse symbols. The read stops 4 residues short of the end of the CDR3; the missing end is completed from the germline J gene. This sequence joins TRBV31 and TRBJ2-1, with 7 bases that match TRBD2. Trimming cost V 5 bases and J 2 bases; bases outside gene matches: 0. The CDR3 runs 12 residues. The germline V gene encodes CDR1 GKSSPN and CDR2 SITVG. The CDR3 sequence is CAWDWDYAEQFF. The covered CDR3 bases are TGTGCCTGGGACTGGGACTATGCT.

This clone was seen a few times. The TCRdb protein and the DNA translation do not line up at residue 11; the protein shown here was made by translating the DNA. Gene and germline names: mouse. The read finishes 3 residues shy of the CDR3 end, and the germline J gene is used to complete it. The chain employs TRBV13-3 and TRBJ1-6, with 9 bases identical to TRBD1. TRBJ1-6 is classed as an ORF, of uncertain function. Trimming at V came to 5 bases and at J to 6 bases, leaving 3 bases not matched to a gene. Germline CDR1 NNHDY, CDR2 SYVADS. The CDR3 length is 14 residues. The CDR3 sequence is CASRIQGANSPLYF. CDR3 DNA (partial): TGTGCCAGCAGGATACAGGGGGCTAATTCGCCC.

This clone has only a few counts. Genes and germline come from the mouse. The CDR3 end is not reached by the read, which stops 4 residues before it; the germline J gene fills it in. The chain has TRBV13-3 and TRBJ1-1; 10 positions match TRBD1. Germline values: CDR1 NNHDY, CDR2 SYVADS. The length of the CDR3 is 15 residues. V lost 5 bases to trimming and J lost 3 bases; unmatched junction nucleotides: 7. Partial CDR3 DNA: TGTGCCAGCAGCCCACCCGGGACAGGGGACACA. This sequence encodes CASSPPGTGDT. The CDR3 in its entirety is CASSPPGTGDTEVFF.

This clone was detected a few times. The database protein in TCRdb disagrees with the DNA translation at residue 12; the sequence shown here was translated from the DNA. The gene names here belong to mouse. The CDR3 end is not reached by the read, which stops 3 residues before it; the germline J gene fills it in. The V gene is TRBV13-3, the J gene TRBJ1-3; perhaps TRBD1 as D (6 bases). V shed 5 bases and J shed 0 bases, with 12 bases lying between them. CDR1 NNHDY and CDR2 SYVADS come from the germline V gene. The CDR3 length is 15 residues. The sequenced CDR3 bases are TGTGCCAGCAGGGAGGGACACCCTTCTGGAAATACG. It yields the protein CASREGHPSGNT. In full, the CDR3 reads CASREGHPSGNTLYF.

This clone was seen repeatedly, ten times or more. Gene names are mouse gene names. The CDR3 extends 4 residues past the end of the read, so its final part is completed from the germline J gene. This sequence joins TRBV1 and TRBJ1-4; D ambiguous. From germline, CDR1 is NSQYPW and CDR2 LRSPGD (reference sequence). This CDR3 region has 16 residues. Trimming stripped 0 bases from V and 1 base from J, with 9 bases between. CDR3 amino acids: CTCSADRDNSNERLFF. The sequenced part of the CDR3 DNA is TGCACCTGCAGTGCAGATCGAGACAATTCCAACGAA.

Regarding this clone: The gene names here belong to mouse. The DNA read from the CDR3 is TGTGCCAGCGGAACGGACTGGGGGCCTTAT. Its translation: CASGTDWGPY. The CDR3, in full, reads CASGTDWGPYEQYF. The V and J genes are TRBV14 and TRBJ2-7; TRBD2 matches 10 bases. The read ends 4 residues before the CDR3 terminus; that terminus is restored from the germline J gene. In germline, CDR1 is SGHDT, CDR2 FRDEAV. The CDR3 consists of 14 residues.

About this clone itself: Gene labels here are mouse ones. The read gets to within 4 residues of the CDR3 end, and the germline J gene fills in the rest. The gene calls are TRBV13-3 and TRBJ1-4, with 9 bases that match TRBD1. The germline V gene has CDR1 NNHDY and CDR2 SYVADS. This CDR3 has 15 residues. V lost 5 bases to trimming and J lost 3 bases; unmatched junction nucleotides: 5. The CDR3 DNA, read in part, is TGTGCCAGCAGGGGGGACAGGGTGGCCAACGAA. Translating gives CASRGDRVANE. The full CDR3 sequence reads CASRGDRVANERLFF.

In regard to this clone: Gene and germline names: mouse. The read is 4 residues too short to cover the CDR3 end, so that end is filled in from the germline J gene. V usage is TRBV19 and J usage is TRBJ1-1; unclear D gene. The CDR3 sequence is 12 residues long. Germline assignment: CDR1 FNHDT and CDR2 SITEND (reference sequence). The covered CDR3 bases are TGTGCCAGCAGTATAGTCCAAACA. This codes for CASSIVQT. The whole CDR3 sequence is CASSIVQTEVFF.